One and the same sample provided the 5 T cell receptor beta chains below, sequenced in a study of blood T cell repertoires in COVID-19. The method was immunoSEQ multiplex PCR; TCRdb's version includes in-frame clones alone and lacks a portion of them. Of approximately 480,000 clones in the sample, roughly 90% were seen once. The sample taken for sequencing was PBMCs or T cells enriched from blood (not recorded which). Receptors were obtained from a young woman who had recovered from COVID-19.

The V and J genes are TRBV6-5 and TRBJ1-1; TRBD1 matches at 12 bases. The CDR3 extends over 16 amino acids. Trimming removed 0 bases from V and 5 bases from J; junction bases left unmatched: 4. Looked up from germline, CDR1 is MNHEY and CDR2 is SVGAGI. The CDR3 DNA is TGTGCCAGCAGTTACTCGGGACAGGGGGCAGGAACTGAAGCTTTCTTT. Translating gives CASSYSGQGAGTEAFF.

This rearrangement joins TRBV15 to TRBJ1-4; D is perhaps TRBD1 (6 bases). Germline V gene data show CDR1 as LNHNV and CDR2 as YYDKDF (reference sequence). The CDR3 has 15 amino acids. V was trimmed by 0 bases and J by 6 bases, leaving 11 bases between them. CDR3 sequence reads: CATSRDGSGDEKLFF. As DNA, the CDR3 is TGTGCCACCAGCAGAGATGGCTCAGGGGATGAAAAACTGTTTTTT.

The genes are TRBV2 and TRBJ1-5; no clear D gene. Germline lookup yields CDR1 SNHLY and CDR2 FYNNEI. CDR3 length equals 16 residues. The germline V and J ends were trimmed by 2 bases and 2 bases, with 13 bases remaining between them. CDR3 DNA sequence: TGTGCCAGCAGTGAAAAAGGTGGGCAGCGCAATCAGCCCCAGCATTTT. Translating gives CASSEKGGQRNQPQHF.

The chain combines TRBV5-4 with TRBJ2-3; TRBD1 is a possible D gene (6 bases). V shed 6 bases and J shed 2 bases, with 19 bases lying between them. The CDR3 is 16 residues long. Germline CDR1 is SGHNT and CDR2 is YYREEE (reference sequence). The CDR3 loop is CASTTGTGTYTDTQYF. Here the CDR3 DNA reads TGTGCCAGCACCACGGGAACAGGGACATACACAGATACGCAGTATTTT.

The rearrangement joins TRBV6-1 to TRBJ2-7; D is undetermined. CDR3 size: 15 residues. The V gene's germline CDR1 is MNHNS and CDR2 SASEGT. The V and J ends lost 2 bases and 4 bases respectively, with 15 bases between them. The CDR3 DNA follows: TGTGCCAGCAGTGAAATCGGAAACAGCAAGTACGAGCAGTACTTC. Amino acids: CASSEIGNSKYEQYF.